This T cell receptor (beta chain) was observed in a study of blood T cell repertoires in COVID-19. Overall study context: Some COVID-19 samples were acute and others convalescent; all came from the United States, Italy and Spain. T cells, B-cell-depleted T cells, or PBMCs provided the cDNA or gDNA that served as material.

Residents of about two dozen US areas, aged about 18 to 95 years, made up the participants. Clinical history as reported by participants underpinned cohort assignment. Sequenced by immunoSEQ multiplex PCR; TCRdb stores in-frame clones only, minus some. Of over 300,000 clones listed, approximately 89% are singletons. The CDR3 spans 18 residues. The V gene's germline CDR1 is SGHRS and CDR2 YFSETQ. V lost 2 bases to trimming and J lost 1 base; unmatched junction nucleotides: 10. The V gene is TRBV5-1, the J gene TRBJ2-5; 11 bases map to TRBD2. The sample was PBMCs or T cells enriched from blood (not recorded which). This clonotype was sampled from a woman between 40 and 50 years old who had recovered from COVID-19. CDR3 in amino acids: CASSFPSGTSGIQETQYF. The DNA of the CDR3 is TGCGCCAGCAGCTTTCCTAGCGGGACTAGCGGAATCCAAGAGACCCAGTACTTC.